This T cell receptor (beta chain) was obtained from a study of blood T cells in healthy people across ages. Using a J-beta primer mix together with a sample-barcoded 5' primer, a second PCR was run for 7 to 11 cycles. TCRdb re-analysed the 5' RACE reads in MiXCR, keeping a single row per CDR3 protein. The sample carries 920,000 or so distinct CDR3 sequences, less than 50% recorded once. The CDR3 length is 14 residues. In germline, CDR1 is MNHEY, CDR2 SVGAGI. Donor samples were obtained from healthy Caucasian individuals from Russia, aged 6 to 90. General study findings and limits: Strong correlation existed between TCR beta diversity and naive T cell percentage. Observed TCR beta diversity per million T cells went down as age went up. This fall followed a roughly linear course with age.

About this clonotype itself: The antigen is unknown. The junction departs from germline at one end; a sequencing error may be responsible.

Sequenced input: blood. The rearrangement uses TRBV6-5 and TRBJ2-3, with 7 nucleotides matching TRBD2. The receptor comes from a woman aged 60-75 years in good health. In DNA, the CDR3 is TGTGCCAGCACGCGGGAGAGGAGCACAGAGACGCAGTATTTT. Amino acid sequence: CASTRERSTETQYF.